This entry lists 23 T cell receptor beta chains sequenced from one sample in a study of post-analysis software for immune sequencing data. Study findings and constraints: Patients showed TRBV5-6, TRBV5-1 and TRBV20-1 among five TRBV segments more frequent than in controls.

No cognate antigen is known for these TCRs. cDNA libraries for TCR beta contained unique molecular identifiers. TCRdb ran MiXCR on the PCR reads and lists one entry per CDR3 protein. Among about 820,000 distinct CDR3 sequences, roughly 50% were seen once, and the ten largest hold approximately 4.4%. Sample: blood. These receptors came from a girl between 5 and 17 years old with multiple sclerosis.

The rearrangement joins TRBV29-1 to TRBJ1-3; D gene uncertain. CDR3 size: 13 residues. Per the germline V gene, CDR1 is SQVTM and CDR2 is ANQGSEA. V shed 6 bases and J shed 0 bases, with 9 bases lying between them. The CDR3 loop reads CSVRESSGNTIYF. In DNA, the CDR3 is TGCAGCGTACGGGAGAGCTCTGGAAACACCATATATTTT.

DNA of the CDR3: TGTGCCAGCAGTGAAGTGGAGGGGGGGCCTTGGGAGACCCAGTACTTC. It translates to CASSEVEGGPWETQYF. The chain combines TRBV6-1 with TRBJ2-5; TRBD2 is a possible D gene (7 bases). In germline, CDR1 is MNHNS, CDR2 SASEGT. Trimming cost V 1 base and J 5 bases, with 17 bases left between them. This CDR3 spans 16 amino acids.

The chain is built from TRBV5-1 and TRBJ2-7; TRBD2 might be the D (6 bases). CDR1 SGHRS and CDR2 YFSETQ come from the germline V gene. The V and J ends lost 5 bases and 5 bases respectively, with 14 bases between them. The CDR3 consists of 13 residues. CDR3 in amino acids: CASSWRVSDEQYF. In nucleotides, the CDR3 is TGCGCCAGCAGTTGGAGGGTAAGCGACGAGCAGTACTTC. The full variable domain, completed using reference TRBV5-1 and TRBJ2-7, is KAGVTQTPRYLIKTRGQQVTLSCSPISGHRSVSWYQQTPGQGLQFLFEYFSETQRNKGNFPGRFSGRQFSNSRSEMNVSTLELGDSALYLCASSWRVSDEQYFGPGTRLTVT.

This clonotype was counted many times. The rearrangement uses TRBV20-1 and TRBJ2-7, with 10 bases identical to TRBD2. Trimming took 6 bases from V and 3 from J; bases not matched to a gene: 2. CDR3 length: 12 amino acids. Germline V CDR1 and CDR2: DFQATT, SNEGSKA (reference sequence). The CDR3 loop is CSAGTSDYEQYF. The CDR3 DNA follows: TGCAGTGCCGGGACTAGCGACTACGAGCAGTACTTC.

This clonotype showed up just a few times. V gene TRBV11-2 combines with J gene TRBJ2-3; 7 bases agree with TRBD1. V shed 5 bases, J shed 2 bases, and the junction held 4 bases outside the gene matches. The CDR3 length is 14 residues. Per germline, CDR1 SGHAT and CDR2 FQNNGV. This chain's CDR3 is CASSRGQHTDTQYF. CDR3 nucleotides: TGTGCCAGCAGCCGGGGACAGCACACAGATACGCAGTATTTT.

In its sample, this clonotype was seen a few times. The chain uses TRBV3-1 and TRBJ2-5; TRBD1 matches at 8 bases. Near its end, the DNA agrees better with TRBJ2-7, so the J call may be wrong. Looked up from germline, CDR1 is LGHDT and CDR2 is YNNKEL (reference sequence). The CDR3 covers 12 residues. CDR3 amino acids: CATKPGTGEQYF. In DNA, the CDR3 is TGTGCCACGAAGCCGGGGACAGGCGAGCAGTACTTC.

This clonotype was counted a few times. The chain carries TRBV9 and TRBJ2-3; D unclear. V was pared by 4 bases and J by 6 bases, with 15 bases between. This CDR3 region has 14 residues. In germline, CDR1 is SGDLS, CDR2 YYNGEE. Here the CDR3 DNA reads TGTGCCAGCAGCCCCGCCCCTCAGGTGGATACGCAGTATTTT. Translation gives CASSPAPQVDTQYF.

This clonotype has a single count. The V call is TRBV7-9, the J call TRBJ2-1; D is ambiguous. The germline V gene has CDR1 SEHNR and CDR2 FQNEAQ (reference sequence). This CDR3 has 14 residues. The V and J ends lost 3 bases and 6 bases respectively, with 12 bases between them. Here the CDR3 DNA reads TGTGCCAGCAGCTTTAGTTTGCAGCTCAATGAGCAGTTCTTC. Translation: CASSFSLQLNEQFF.

This clonotype occurred a few times. The J gene is TRBJ2-5, the V gene TRBV20-1; 15 nucleotides align to TRBD2. The J call may be in error: the DNA end matches TRBJ2-7 better. Germline lookup yields CDR1 DFQATT and CDR2 SNEGSKA (reference sequence). The CDR3 contains 19 residues. The DNA of the CDR3 is TGCAGTGCTAGAGCTTTTACGGGACTAGCGGGAGGATTTGCCTACGAGCAGTACTTC. It yields the protein CSARAFTGLAGGFAYEQYF.

This clonotype was counted a few times. The CDR3 is CASSQGGTVQQETQYF. The CDR3 DNA reads as TGTGCCAGCAGCCAAGGAGGGACAGTACAGCAAGAGACCCAGTACTTC. The J gene is TRBJ2-5, the V gene TRBV4-2, with 7 bases that match TRBD1. The CDR3 totals 16 residues. Germline CDR1 is LGHNA and CDR2 is YNFKEQ. V lost 1 base to trimming and J lost 2 bases; unmatched junction nucleotides: 7.

A few counts support this clonotype. The chain combines TRBV20-1 with TRBJ2-3; TRBD2 matches at 9 bases. This CDR3 contains 14 residues. The ends lost 6 bases at V and 2 bases at J; junction bases unmatched: 6. The V gene's germline CDR1 is DFQATT and CDR2 SNEGSKA (reference sequence). The CDR3 coding sequence is TGCAGTGCAACCCTAGCGGGAAACACAGATACGCAGTATTTT. Its protein is CSATLAGNTDTQYF.

The V and J genes are TRBV12-3 or TRBV12-4 and TRBJ1-1; D unresolved. V was clipped by 2 bases and J by 8 bases, with 9 bases between them. The CDR3 is 12 residues long. This chain's CDR3 is CASSLYGSEAFF. The CDR3 nucleotides are TGTGCCAGCAGTTTATACGGGTCGGAAGCTTTCTTT.

The CDR3 spells CSARDQGFSYNEQYF. For the CDR3, the DNA is TGCAGTGCTAGAGACCAGGGTTTCAGCTACAATGAGCAGTACTTC. The genes are TRBV20-1 and TRBJ2-5; tentatively, D is TRBD1 (5 bases). V was trimmed by 0 bases and J by 11 bases, leaving 22 bases between them. The CDR3 runs 15 residues. Germline V gene lookup returns CDR1 DFQATT and CDR2 SNEGSKA (reference sequence).

The genes are TRBV10-2 and TRBJ2-3; D unresolved. Trimming removed 7 bases from V and 4 bases from J, with 15 bases in between. The CDR3 length is 14 residues. Germline CDR1 reads WSHSY; CDR2 reads SAAADI. CDR3 residues: CASTPEVPSDTQYF. CDR3 DNA sequence: TGCGCCAGCACCCCCGAAGTCCCCTCAGATACGCAGTATTTT.

The J gene is TRBJ2-2, the V gene TRBV10-3; weak D call: TRBD2 (6 bases). This CDR3 spans 15 amino acids. CDR1 is ENHRY, CDR2 SYGVKD, per germline. Deletions cut 11 bases from V and 2 bases from J, with 18 bases between. In DNA form, the CDR3 reads TGTGCCCTCGGGGCCGGGGGACTCAACACCGGGGAGCTGTTTTTT. It codes for CALGAGGLNTGELFF.

This chain joins TRBV7-2 and TRBJ2-3; D may match TRBD1 or TRBD2 (6 bases each). V was shortened by 5 bases and J by 8 bases, with 17 bases between the two germline ends. The CDR3 totals 14 residues. Germline loops: CDR1 SGHTA, CDR2 FQGNSA. The DNA of the CDR3 is TGTGCCAGCAGCCAAACTAACGGGGGCGTTACGCAGTATTTT. It encodes CASSQTNGGVTQYF.

The chain carries TRBV6-5 and TRBJ1-2; TRBD1 aligns across 10 bases. Trimming removed 9 bases from V and 4 bases from J; junction bases left unmatched: 8. Germline values: CDR1 MNHEY, CDR2 SVGAGI. This CDR3 is 14 amino acids long. CDR3 in DNA: TGTGCCAGTGCGAGACAGGGGGCTGGCTATGGCTACACCTTC. Residues: CASARQGAGYGYTF.

V gene TRBV14 combines with J gene TRBJ2-2; D might be TRBD2 (5 bases). Trimming shortened V by 5 bases and J by 0 bases, and 16 bases separated the two germline ends. This CDR3 contains 17 residues. Per the germline V gene, CDR1 is SGHDN and CDR2 is FVKESK. The CDR3 DNA reads as TGTGCCAGCAGCTCTTTGGAGGAGGTGGCGAACACCGGGGAGCTGTTTTTT. This translates into CASSSLEEVANTGELFF. Complete variable domain (other parts from reference TRBV14 and TRBJ2-2): EAGVTQFPSHSVIEKGQTVTLRCDPISGHDNLYWYRRVMGKEIKFLLHFVKESKQDESGMPNNRFLAERTGGTYSTLKVQPAELEDSGVYFCASSSLEEVANTGELFFGEGSRLTVL.

The chain is built from TRBV7-2 and TRBJ2-5, with 10 nucleotides matching TRBD1. The germline CDR1 and CDR2 sequences are SGHTA and FQGNSA. V shed 1 base, J shed 6 bases, and the junction held 2 bases outside the gene matches. The CDR3 covers 14 residues. This CDR3 reads CASSLGQGAKTQYF. Written as DNA, the CDR3 is TGTGCCAGCAGCTTAGGACAGGGGGCAAAGACCCAGTACTTC.

The chain uses TRBV7-9 and TRBJ1-5; TRBD1 agrees at 11 bases. The CDR3 runs to 16 residues. Trimming took 5 bases from V and 6 from J; bases not matched to a gene: 9. The germline gives CDR1 SEHNR, CDR2 FQNEAQ (reference sequence). CDR3 in amino acids: CASSPGTGGSGQPQHF. Here the CDR3 DNA reads TGTGCCAGCAGCCCTGGGACAGGGGGATCGGGTCAGCCCCAGCATTTT. Using reference TRBV7-9 and TRBJ1-5 for the parts outside the CDR3, the full variable domain is DTGVSQNPRHKITKRGQNVTFRCDPISEHNRLYWYRQTLGQGPEFLTYFQNEAQLEKSRLLSDRFSAERPKGSFSTLEIQRTEQGDSAMYLCASSPGTGGSGQPQHFGDGTRLSIL.

This clonotype has more than one count but fewer than ten. The chain links TRBV20-1 to TRBJ2-7; D might be TRBD2 (6 bases). The CDR3 totals 14 residues. From germline, CDR1 is DFQATT and CDR2 SNEGSKA (reference sequence). Trimming took 1 base from V and 2 from J, leaving 12 bases between them. For the CDR3, the DNA is TGCAGTGCTAGAGGGCGGGACTCCCCCTACGAGCAGTACTTC. It is translated as CSARGRDSPYEQYF.

This clonotype was found a few times. The rearrangement links TRBV27 to TRBJ2-2, with 15 bases aligning to TRBD2. From germline, CDR1 is MNHEY and CDR2 SMNVEV (reference sequence). V shed 0 bases, J shed 6 bases, and the junction held 2 bases outside the gene matches. The CDR3 sequence is 17 residues long. CDR3 residues: CASSLSGLAGGPGELFF. The CDR3 DNA is TGTGCCAGCAGTTTATCAGGACTAGCGGGAGGGCCCGGGGAGCTGTTTTTT.

This clonotype was counted between two and nine times. The chain joins TRBV29-1 to TRBJ2-4; no definite D call. The better agreement between TRBJ2-7 and the DNA end casts doubt on the J call. Germline-derived CDR1 and CDR2 are SQVTM and ANQGSEA. The CDR3 runs to 14 residues. The CDR3: CSVGLGLGLHEQYF. The CDR3 DNA follows: TGCAGCGTTGGGTTAGGGTTGGGGTTACACGAGCAGTACTTC.